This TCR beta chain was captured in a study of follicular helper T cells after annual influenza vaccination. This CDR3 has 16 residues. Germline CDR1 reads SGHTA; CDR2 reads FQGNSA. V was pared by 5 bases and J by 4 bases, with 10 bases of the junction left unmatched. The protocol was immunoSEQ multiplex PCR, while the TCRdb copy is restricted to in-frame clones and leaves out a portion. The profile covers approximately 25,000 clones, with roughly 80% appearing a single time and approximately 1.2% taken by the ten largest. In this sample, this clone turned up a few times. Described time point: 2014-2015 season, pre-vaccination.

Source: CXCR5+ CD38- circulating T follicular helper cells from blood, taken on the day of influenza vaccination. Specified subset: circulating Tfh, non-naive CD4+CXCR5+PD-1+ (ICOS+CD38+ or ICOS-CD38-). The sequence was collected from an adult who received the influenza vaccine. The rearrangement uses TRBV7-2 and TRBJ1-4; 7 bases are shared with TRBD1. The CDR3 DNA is TGTGCCAGCAGCCTAGGAGGTGGGGACAGTAATGAAAAACTGTTTTTT. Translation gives CASSLGGGDSNEKLFF.